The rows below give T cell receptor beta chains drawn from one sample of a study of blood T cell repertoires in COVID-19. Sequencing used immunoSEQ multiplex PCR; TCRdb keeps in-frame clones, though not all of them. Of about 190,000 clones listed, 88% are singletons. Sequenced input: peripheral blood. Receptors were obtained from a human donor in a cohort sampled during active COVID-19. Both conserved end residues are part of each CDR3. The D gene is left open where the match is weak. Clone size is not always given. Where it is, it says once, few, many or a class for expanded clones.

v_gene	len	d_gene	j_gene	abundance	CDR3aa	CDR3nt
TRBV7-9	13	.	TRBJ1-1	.	CASSSRGDTEAFF	TGTGCCAGCAGCTCAAGGGGCGACACTGAAGCTTTCTTT
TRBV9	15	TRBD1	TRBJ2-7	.	CASSPRQGTSYEQYF	TGTGCCAGCAGCCCTCGACAGGGTACCTCCTACGAGCAGTACTTC
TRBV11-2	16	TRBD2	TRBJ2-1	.	CASSPRGAGGWNEQFF	TGTGCCAGCAGCCCTAGAGGAGCGGGAGGTTGGAATGAGCAGTTCTTC
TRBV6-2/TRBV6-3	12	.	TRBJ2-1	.	CASSHTPREQFF	TGTGCCAGCAGTCACACTCCGAGGGAGCAGTTCTTC
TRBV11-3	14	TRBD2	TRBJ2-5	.	CASSLGGRGETQYF	TGTGCCAGCAGCTTAGGGGGGAGGGGAGAGACCCAGTACTTC
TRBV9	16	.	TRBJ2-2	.	CASSVVPSSNTGELFF	TGTGCCAGCAGCGTAGTTCCTAGTTCGAACACCGGGGAGCTGTTTTTT
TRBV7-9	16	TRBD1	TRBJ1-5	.	CASSLGVDRDRKPQHF	TGTGCCAGCAGCTTAGGGGTCGACAGGGACAGGAAGCCCCAGCATTTT
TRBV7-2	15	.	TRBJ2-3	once	CASSLRQGSGDTQYF	TGTGCCAGCAGCTTAAGGCAGGGCAGTGGAGATACGCAGTATTTT
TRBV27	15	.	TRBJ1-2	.	CASLPSGWANYGYTF	TGTGCCAGCTTACCATCGGGATGGGCTAACTATGGCTACACCTTC
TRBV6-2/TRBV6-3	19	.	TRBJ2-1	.	CASSYSTGATESSYNEQFF	TGTGCCAGCAGTTACTCGACTGGAGCGACTGAGAGCTCCTACAATGAGCAGTTCTTC
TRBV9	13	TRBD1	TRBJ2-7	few	CASSERDSSEQYF	TGTGCCAGCAGCGAACGGGACAGTTCCGAGCAGTACTTC
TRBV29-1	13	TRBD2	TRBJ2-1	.	CSAVAGPYNEQFF	TGCAGCGCCGTAGCGGGCCCCTACAATGAGCAGTTCTTC
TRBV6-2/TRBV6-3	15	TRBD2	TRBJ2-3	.	CASSSWGEGKDTQYF	TGTGCCAGCAGTTCGTGGGGGGAGGGGAAAGATACGCAGTATTTT
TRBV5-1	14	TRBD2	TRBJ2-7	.	CASSPSGRSYEQYF	TGCGCCAGCAGCCCTAGCGGGAGGAGCTACGAGCAGTACTTC
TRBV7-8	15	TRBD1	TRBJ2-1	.	CASSSSRQGSNEQFF	TGTGCCAGCAGCTCGTCCAGACAGGGTAGCAATGAGCAGTTCTTC
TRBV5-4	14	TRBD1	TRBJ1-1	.	CASSVTGVNTEAFF	TGTGCCAGCAGCGTGACAGGGGTGAACACTGAAGCTTTCTTT
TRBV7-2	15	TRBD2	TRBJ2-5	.	CASSHTRRGEETQYF	TGTGCCAGCAGCCACACTCGGCGGGGGGAAGAGACCCAGTACTTC
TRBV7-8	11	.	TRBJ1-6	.	CASSAGSPLHF	TGTGCCAGCAGCGCAGGCTCACCCCTCCACTTT
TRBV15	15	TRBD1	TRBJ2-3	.	CATSVGQFLTDTQYF	TGTGCCACCAGTGTGGGACAGTTTCTCACAGATACGCAGTATTTT
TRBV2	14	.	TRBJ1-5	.	CASRTDSSYQPQHF	TGTGCCAGCAGGACGGACAGTAGCTATCAGCCCCAGCATTTT
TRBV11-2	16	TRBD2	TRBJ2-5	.	CASSLPGTRRWETQYF	TGTGCCAGCAGCTTACCGGGGACTAGGCGGTGGGAGACCCAGTACTTC
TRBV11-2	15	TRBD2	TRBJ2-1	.	CASSSSGRARNEQFF	TGTGCCAGCAGCTCTAGCGGGAGAGCTAGAAATGAGCAGTTCTTC
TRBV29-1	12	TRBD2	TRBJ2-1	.	CSVRDYSNEQFF	TGCAGCGTTAGGGACTATTCCAATGAGCAGTTCTTC
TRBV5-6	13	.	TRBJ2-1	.	CASSFAPGNEQFF	TGTGCCAGCAGCTTCGCGCCGGGCAATGAGCAGTTCTTC
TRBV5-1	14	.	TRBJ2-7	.	CASSLNTGSYEQYF	TGCGCCAGCAGCTTGAATACAGGCTCCTACGAGCAGTACTTC
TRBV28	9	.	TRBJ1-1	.	CASGTEAFF	TGTGCCAGCGGGACAGAAGCTTTCTTT
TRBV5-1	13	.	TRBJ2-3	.	CASSLVFADTQYF	TGCGCCAGCAGCTTGGTTTTCGCAGATACGCAGTATTTT
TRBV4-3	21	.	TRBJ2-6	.	CASSQDPFMAGALSGANVLTF	TGCGCCAGCAGCCAAGATCCCTTTATGGCGGGGGCCCTCTCTGGGGCCAACGTCCTGACTTTC
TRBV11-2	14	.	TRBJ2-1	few	CASSLDPGLAWPFF	TGTGCCAGCAGCTTAGATCCGGGACTTGCTTGGCCGTTCTTC
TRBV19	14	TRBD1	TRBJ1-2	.	CASSRTGTNYGYTF	TGTGCCAGTAGCAGGACAGGGACTAACTATGGCTACACCTTC
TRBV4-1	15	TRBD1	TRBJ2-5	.	CASSQGTGVLETQYF	TGCGCCAGCAGCCAAGGGACAGGGGTCTTAGAGACCCAGTACTTC
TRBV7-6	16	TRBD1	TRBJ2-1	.	CASSQGQGLSYNEQFF	TGTGCCAGCAGTCAAGGACAGGGGTTGTCCTACAATGAGCAGTTCTTC
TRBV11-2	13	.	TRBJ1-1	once	CASSPRGDTEAFF	TGTGCCAGCAGCCCCAGGGGTGACACTGAAGCTTTCTTT
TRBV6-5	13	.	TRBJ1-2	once	CASSQGLNYGYTF	TGTGCCAGCAGCCAGGGGTTAAACTATGGCTACACCTTC
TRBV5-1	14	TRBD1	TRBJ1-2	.	CASSSTGDNYGYTF	TGCGCCAGCAGCTCGACAGGGGATAACTATGGCTACACCTTC
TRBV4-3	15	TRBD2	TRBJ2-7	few	CASSQVGRGPSEQYF	TGCGCCAGCAGCCAAGTGGGGAGGGGTCCCTCCGAGCAGTACTTC
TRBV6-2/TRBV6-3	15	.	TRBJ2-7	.	CASSSNDRSSYEQYF	TGTGCCAGCAGCTCTAACGACAGGAGCTCCTACGAGCAGTACTTC
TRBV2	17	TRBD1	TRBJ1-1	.	CASSVRQGYPQNTEAFF	TGTGCCAGCAGTGTAAGACAGGGCTATCCCCAGAACACTGAAGCTTTCTTT
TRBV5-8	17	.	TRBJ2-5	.	CASSLRGAVPYQETQYF	TGTGCCAGCAGCTTGAGGGGCGCCGTACCCTATCAAGAGACCCAGTACTTC
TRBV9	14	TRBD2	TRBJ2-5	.	CASSLTSGKETQYF	TGTGCCAGCAGTCTGACTAGCGGAAAGGAGACCCAGTACTTC
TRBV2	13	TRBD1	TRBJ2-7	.	CASGRTGAYEQYF	TGTGCCAGCGGCCGGACAGGGGCGTACGAGCAGTACTTC
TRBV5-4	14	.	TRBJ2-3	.	CASSRQEFTDTQYF	TGTGCCAGCAGCCGACAGGAGTTCACAGATACGCAGTATTTT
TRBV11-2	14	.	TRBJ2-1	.	CASSSGPEGNEQFF	TGTGCCAGCAGTTCCGGGCCCGAGGGCAATGAGCAGTTCTTC
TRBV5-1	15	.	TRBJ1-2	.	CASSLDGSQVSGYTF	TGCGCCAGCAGCTTAGACGGGAGCCAAGTTTCGGGCTACACCTTC
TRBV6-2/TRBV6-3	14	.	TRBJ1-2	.	CASSYAPGNYGYTF	TGTGCCAGCAGTTACGCCCCAGGGAACTATGGCTACACCTTC
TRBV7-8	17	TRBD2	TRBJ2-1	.	CASSLAPGGGPWNEQFF	TGTGCCAGCAGCTTAGCGCCCGGGGGAGGGCCTTGGAATGAGCAGTTCTTC
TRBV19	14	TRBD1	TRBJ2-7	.	CASSEDTGAYEQYF	TGTGCCAGTAGTGAGGATACAGGGGCTTACGAGCAGTACTTC
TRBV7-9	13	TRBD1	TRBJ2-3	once	CASRRTGEDTQYF	TGTGCCAGCAGAAGGACAGGGGAGGATACGCAGTATTTT
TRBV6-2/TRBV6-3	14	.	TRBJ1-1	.	CASSYGGGITEAFF	TGTGCCAGCAGTTACGGTGGGGGCATCACTGAAGCTTTCTTT
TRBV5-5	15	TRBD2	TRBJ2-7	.	CASSLSGGNTYEQYF	TGTGCCAGCAGCTTGAGCGGGGGAAACACCTACGAGCAGTACTTC
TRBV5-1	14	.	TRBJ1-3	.	CASSLEHGGNTIYF	TGCGCCAGCAGCTTGGAGCACGGTGGAAACACCATATATTTT
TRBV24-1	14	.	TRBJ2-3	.	CATSDPGWTNTQYF	TGTGCCACCAGTGATCCTGGTTGGACAAATACGCAGTATTTT
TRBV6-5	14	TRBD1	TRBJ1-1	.	CASTADRGDTEAFF	TGTGCCAGCACGGCGGACAGGGGAGACACTGAAGCTTTCTTT
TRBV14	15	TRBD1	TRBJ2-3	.	CASSHRDRSTDTQYF	TGTGCCAGCAGCCACCGGGACAGGAGCACAGATACGCAGTATTTT